The sequence of this T cell receptor (beta chain) was determined in a study of human CD4 T cells and Enterobacteriaceae (TCRdb year 2020). Broader findings and caveats from the paper: In ex vivo samples, clonotypes with broad cross-reactivity seemed more expanded than specific clonotypes, as 11 of 19 and about 65% of the roughly 34 fell within the top 5%. The reactivity of ex vivo clonotypes was inferred solely by matching the nucleotide sequences of those clonotypes to CFSE-low cultures from the same donors.

On a FACSAria III, memory CD4+ T cells were FACS-sorted to over 95% purity, defined as all CD4+ cells except CD45RA+CCR7+CD95- naive cells. Blood from healthy donors came from blood donation centers in Switzerland. Total CD4+ T cells and monocytes were enriched by positive selection with CD4 and CD14 magnetic microbeads. CD8+, CD14+, CD16+, CD56+, CD19+ and CD25-bright cells were excluded prior to sorting. To assess in vivo expansion of bacteria-reactive clonotypes, total memory CD4+ T cells from a couple of blood donors were sequenced directly ex vivo. Ficoll-Paque Plus was used to isolate peripheral blood mononuclear cells from donor blood. V sheds 0 bases and J sheds 5 bases, leaving 14 bases between their ends. The germline V gene (reference sequence) gives CDR1 as GTSNPN and CDR2 as SVGIG. Reading from cysteine to phenylalanine, the CDR3 counts 16 amino acids. Only CDR3 DNA is held: 48 bases, read in frame from base 1.

Turning to this clone: Its antigen remains unidentified. No much larger clonotype is one base removed from it; base qualities were not supplied.

The ex vivo total memory CD4+ samples were sequenced at deep level, which gave a detection sensitivity of one cell in 200,000. The QIAamp DNA Micro Kit was used to extract genomic DNA from cell pellets, and spectrophotometry was used to check the DNA quantity and purity. The immunoSEQ multiplex PCR assay was used to amplify TCR Vbeta CDR3 regions. The Illumina HiSeq platform was used to sequence the amplicons. Retrieved sequences were 87 nucleotides long and contained the CDR3 region. Concerning the study's data processing: A clonotype was defined as a unique productive TCR Vbeta nucleotide sequence, quantified by productive template frequency from ImmunoSEQ Analyzer V3.0. Expanded clonotypes were defined using a threshold set at the top 5th percentile of each repertoire ranked by frequency. Repertoire overlap was computed as Chao-Jaccard with the R package fossil and visualized by nonmetric multidimensional scaling with the R package MASS. Not all clones reach the TCRdb copy of this immuneACCESS table, which keeps in-frame sequences only. Checked studies attribute under half of the gap to unresolved V genes and leave the rest unexplained. V and J calls plus clone size are reproduced from that table; the DNA served to infer D and trimming. This sample gives roughly 28,000 clones in total; 70% to 90% of them show up just once. Roughly 0.96% of the sample rests with the top ten.

Sequences were obtained from memory CD4+ T cells from blood. The meaning of the sample's cell subset or site label: total memory CD4 T cells sorted directly ex vivo, unstimulated. This sequence originates from a human donor in good health. The chain was built from TRBV30 and TRBJ1-6; the D gene identity is not certain. At the DNA level, the sequence is TGTGCCTGGAGTGTACGGTCTTCAGCCAATAATTCACCCCTCCACTTT. This sequence encodes CAWSVRSSANNSPLHF.